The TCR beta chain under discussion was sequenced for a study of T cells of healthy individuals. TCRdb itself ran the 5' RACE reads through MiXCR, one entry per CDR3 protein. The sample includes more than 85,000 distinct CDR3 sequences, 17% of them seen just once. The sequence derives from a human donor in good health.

DNA for the CDR3: TGCAGTGCTAGAGATCTGGTGGGGTCCGAGACCCAGTACTTC. This encodes CSARDLVGSETQYF. The chain recombines TRBV20-1 with TRBJ2-5; no clear D. Germline assignment: CDR1 DFQATT and CDR2 SNEGSKA (reference sequence). With 0 bases removed from V and 5 bases from J, the gap between germline ends came to 13 bases. The CDR3 is 14 residues long.